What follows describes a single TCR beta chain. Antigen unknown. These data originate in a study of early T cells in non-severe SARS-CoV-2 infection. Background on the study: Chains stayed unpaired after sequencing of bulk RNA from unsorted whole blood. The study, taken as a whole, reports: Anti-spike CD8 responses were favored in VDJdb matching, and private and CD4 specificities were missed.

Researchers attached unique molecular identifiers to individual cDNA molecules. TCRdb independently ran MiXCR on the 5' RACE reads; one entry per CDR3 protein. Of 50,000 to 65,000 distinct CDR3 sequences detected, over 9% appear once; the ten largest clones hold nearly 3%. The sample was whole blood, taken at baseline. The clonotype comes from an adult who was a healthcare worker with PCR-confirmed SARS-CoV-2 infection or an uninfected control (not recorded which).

CDR3 protein: CASRGQGAFNSPLHF. The CDR3 nucleotides read TGTGCCAGCAGGGGACAGGGAGCTTTTAATTCACCCCTCCACTTT. This chain links TRBV11-2 with TRBJ1-6; 9 nucleotides agree with TRBD1. Trimming took 6 bases from V and 6 from J; bases not matched to a gene: 6. CDR1 and CDR2 (germline): SGHAT, FQNNGV. This CDR3 comprises 15 residues. The whole variable domain, remainder taken from reference TRBV11-2 and TRBJ1-6, is EAGVAQSPRYKIIEKRQSVAFWCNPISGHATLYWYQQILGQGPKLLIQFQNNGVVDDSQLPKDRFSAERLKGVDSTLKIQPAKLEDSAVYLCASRGQGAFNSPLHFGNGTRLTVT.